What follows is one T cell receptor beta chain and its context. Its antigen is as yet unknown. Data came from immunoSEQ multiplex PCR; TCRdb stores just in-frame clones and leaves some out. Among roughly 70,000 clones listed, approximately 86% were seen once. The trim removed 4 bases at V and 11 bases at J, leaving 8 bases unmatched. The CDR3 has 13 amino acids. Germline CDR1 is SGHRS and CDR2 is YFSETQ. The data were obtained in a study of a mutant IDH1 vaccine in newly diagnosed glioma. Study details: Patients had received radiotherapy, temozolomide, or both previously, most receiving both. Study-wide results and limits: Pseudoprogression appears to have had no connection to changes in top peripheral T cell clonotypes. Vaccination elicited immune responses in around 93% of patients.

Time point noted: baseline, week 1 (first vaccination visit). Treatment indicated: pre-vaccination baseline after standard-of-care therapy. Here the sequenced sample was PBMCs, taken from a glioma patient treated with radiotherapy, temozolomide or both. The chain carries TRBV5-1 and TRBJ1-1, with 10 bases aligning to TRBD1. The clonotype comes from a man aged 25-40 years with glioma. CDR3 bases: TGCGCCAGCAGCCCGATTGGACAGGGGGATGCTTTCTTT. It is translated as CASSPIGQGDAFF.